The clone carrying this T cell receptor beta chain was found many times. The antigen remains undetermined. The sample originates from a study of T cells in Graves' hyperthyroidism and ophthalmopathy. Findings and limits, study-wide: For ophthalmopathy, model prediction preceded onset by a median about 6.4 months. Blood also carried most thyroid clonotypes expanded above 0.001. A model using 13 V-J features told ophthalmopathy apart from stable hyperthyroidism.

Diagnosis rested on symptoms, serum thyroxine and TRAb, thyroid ultrasound, and orbital computed tomography. The source material, RNA transcripts, was used to amplify TCR beta CDR3 regions. HTBI primers were employed in a first-round RT-PCR of the TCR CDR3. TCRdb re-derived calls from the multiplex PCR reads in MiXCR, one entry per CDR3 protein. The table lists 150,000 to 200,000 distinct CDR3 sequences, approximately 15% of them singletons. Germline CDR1 is DFQATT and CDR2 is SNEGSKA (reference sequence). This CDR3 has 13 residues. V was shortened by 2 bases and J by 1 base, with 6 bases between the two germline ends.

This TCR was recovered from a woman in her fifties or sixties with Graves' hyperthyroidism. Sample: blood. The chain combines TRBV20-1 with TRBJ1-5, with TRBD1 as a possible D gene (5 bases). The CDR3 nucleotides are TGCAGTGCTAGAAAGGGGAGCAATCAGCCCCAGCATTTT. It codes for CSARKGSNQPQHF.